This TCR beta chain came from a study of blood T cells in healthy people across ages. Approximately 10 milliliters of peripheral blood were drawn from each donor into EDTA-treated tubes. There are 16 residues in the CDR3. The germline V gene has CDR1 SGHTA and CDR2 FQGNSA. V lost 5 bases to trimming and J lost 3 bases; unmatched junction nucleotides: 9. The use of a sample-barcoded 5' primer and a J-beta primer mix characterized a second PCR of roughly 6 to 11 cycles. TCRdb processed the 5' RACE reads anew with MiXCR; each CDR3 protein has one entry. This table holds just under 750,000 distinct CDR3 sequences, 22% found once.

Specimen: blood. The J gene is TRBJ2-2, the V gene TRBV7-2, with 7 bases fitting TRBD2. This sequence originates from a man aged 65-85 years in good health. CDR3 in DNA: TGTGCCAGCAGCCTACAGCCTAGCGGATACACCGGGGAGCTGTTTTTT. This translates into CASSLQPSGYTGELFF.